This paragraph reports one T cell receptor beta chain. The target of this receptor is not known. Per-base qualities were not stored, and no clone one base away is much larger. The CDR3, from cysteine to phenylalanine, totals 13 residues. The read is trimmed to its CDR3 DNA, 39 bases read in frame from base 1. The V and J ends are trimmed by 4 bases and 6 bases, leaving 9 bases between them. The germline V gene gives CDR1 as LGHNA and CDR2 as YSLEER. The sample originates from a study of cytomegalovirus exposure and HLA in healthy donors (dated by TCRdb to about 2017). A note on the overall study: According to an earlier analysis of around 600 of the donors, about 179 million T cells yielded over 90 million unique TCR beta sequences and around 280 Gb of sequence data. An early release covering over 500 HLA-typed donors comprised 250 to 350 gigabases of sequencing data and around 86 million unique TCR sequences. Among the roughly 430 genotyped donors, around 81% belonged to the genetic ancestry cluster associated with self-reported Caucasian donors. The aim of the study was to test whether cataloging public T cell receptors could identify signatures of past pathogen exposure. The study profiled the T cell repertoires of 550 to 700 subjects by immunosequencing and related them to cytomegalovirus serostatus. Along with the roughly 670-subject first cohort, a separate validation cohort of 120 different subjects was used. The study combined high-throughput TCR immunosequencing, statistical association of individual TCRs with disease status, and machine learning to predict cytomegalovirus infection status. A later analysis re-examined previously published TCR beta repertoires from 600 to 700 donors and added high-resolution HLA genotyping to investigate patterns of TCR occurrence. In the later analysis, no new phenotypic data were used to find candidate immune exposures; instead, reliance was placed on TCR beta sequences and their occurrence across donors. To decide whether each TCR beta V gene segment behaved as functional or pseudogenic, an earlier analysis of several hundred of the donors relied on high-throughput TCR beta sequencing. Donor age, sex, ethnicity and CMV serostatus were compiled together with the repertoire data. A later genetic analysis took genome-wide SNP genotypes for about 55% of the roughly 700 donors and used that subset as a discovery cohort. All discovery cohort repertoires had been generated using a single sequencing platform. Both class I and class II loci were covered by HLA typing, at four-digit resolution. The number of donors typed differed by locus, with about 629-630 for A, B, C, DRB1 and DQB1, about 500 for DQA1, 600 to 610 for DPA1, and about 450 for DPB1. Roughly 5 DR-DQ haplotypes were handled as single units for association and clustering, since linkage in the cohort was strong. Among roughly 400 genotyped donors of the cohort, an average of approximately 240,000 unique TCR beta nucleotide sequences was sequenced per donor, of which approximately 18% were non-productive.

The research as a whole found: Several of the top co-occurrence clusters appeared to be linked to parvovirus B19, influenza, CMV and Epstein-Barr virus, according to a later analysis. In an earlier analysis of about 540 of the donors, most TCR beta V segments were observed in productive rearrangements about 87% or about 30% of the time, broadly matching IMGT annotations. The cohort was sequenced for TCR beta chains only, and without alpha or paired-chain data the features that could be detected were limited. The study listed 164 TCR beta chains as associated with cytomegalovirus. Linkage disequilibrium might explain the correlated functional status among segregating V segments, but an unknown experimental factor could not be excluded. In a later analysis, HLA-associated TCR beta chains showed more clonal expansion and lower generation probabilities than non-associated chains that were equally common. Roughly uniform sequencing depth across donors was assumed in presence/absence analyses, although this assumption may not hold. When HLA alleles, especially DR and DQ, strongly co-occurred, attributing TCR associations to individual alleles was difficult. A few of the identified cytomegalovirus-associated TCR beta chains were confirmed in vitro to be specific for cytomegalovirus antigens. The authors suggested that the approach could potentially be generalized to other disease states and immunological phenotypes. A further reported finding was that TCR beta sequences accurately predicted the HLA-A and HLA-B alleles for most subjects in the first cohort. Immune exposure information for the cohort was limited to CMV serostatus. The sequencing pipeline was judged likely to have produced a cluster of highly shared sequence variants as a technical artifact. According to a later analysis, most CMV-associated TCR beta chains appeared to be HLA-restricted, and the HLA associations seemed to be driven largely by CMV exposure. In a later analysis, 15,000 to 20,000 TCR beta sequences were associated with specific HLA alleles at a false discovery rate of 0.05. A later analysis found that TCR association rates varied across HLA loci, with DRB1 alleles showing the most associated TCRs and HLA-C alleles the fewest. Some IMGT-functional V segments, including TRBV6-2 and TRBV6-3, could not be told apart with the 87-base-pair reads, so those segments were excluded. Because HLA typing was unavailable for some donors at each locus, only the typed subset was used in association tests. V-gene and J-gene trimming of TCR beta chains was associated with a missense DCLRE1C variant in a later genetic analysis, and the association was replicated in an independent cohort. The classifier was reported to diagnose cytomegalovirus status with high specificity and sensitivity in both the original cohort and the validation cohort. Across donors, most TCR sequences were observed very rarely, whereas some public TCRs were present in many individuals. According to a later genetic analysis, donors in an Asian-associated ancestry cluster had fewer N-insertions in productive TCRs than the roughly 670-donor mean. The earlier analysis of nearly 600 of the donors excluded fewer than 20 rarely observed V segments, including chromosome 9 orphons, because counts were too low.

The cohort comprised some 730 healthy bone marrow donors. All cohort members were sampled while nominally healthy, although unrecorded immune exposures were likely present. Of the approximately 700 cohort members, some 270 had positive CMV serostatus and around 350 had negative CMV serostatus, and CMV serostatus was not recorded for the donor. A peripheral blood sample was provided by each donor, and peripheral blood mononuclear cells were used for TCR beta sequencing. The Qiagen DNeasy Blood Extraction Kit was used to extract genomic DNA from the blood cell samples. Library preparation was by the immunoSEQ multiplex PCR assay. The multiplex PCR relied on a mix of 60 forward primers for TCR Vbeta segments and 13 reverse primers for TCR Jbeta segments. A multiplex PCR assay on genomic DNA amplified the CDR3 region of rearranged TCR beta genes. On the Illumina HiSeq System, the amplified TCR beta libraries were sequenced as 87-base-pair reads. The study's processing was this. A later analysis tallied 80 million to 95 million unique TCR beta chains across the 610 or so repertoires, and approximately 12 million of those chains were shared by two or more donors. Raw reads were error-corrected and collapsed into unique sequences by a nearest-neighbor algorithm in which closely related sequences were merged to remove PCR and sequencing errors. Alignment of CDR3 sequences to IMGT reference sequences was used to assign V, D and J gene segments. Each retained sequence needed at least a six-nucleotide match to both a V gene segment and a J gene segment. A rearrangement counted as productive if the CDR3 had no stop codons and remained in frame with V and J, and every other rearrangement counted as non-productive. CDR3 was defined by IMGT convention, running from the second conserved V-encoded cysteine to the conserved J-encoded phenylalanine. Sequences without an unambiguous match to a single V gene segment were excluded from the earlier analysis of about 600 of the donors. An earlier analysis of several hundred of the donors called V segments functional above 56.7% productive rearrangements and segregating when the between-donor standard deviation exceeded 5%. A statistical classification framework was built to diagnose cytomegalovirus status from the catalog of TCR beta chain sequences. A later analysis assigned V and J genes by comparing TCR nucleotide sequences with IMGT/GENE-DB human TR gene sequences. The TCRdist pipeline was used in a later analysis to assign CDR3 sequences and most-parsimonious VDJ recombination scenarios. In a later analysis, each TCR beta chain was defined by its CDR3 amino acid sequence together with its V-gene family, and reads without a unique V-gene family were excluded. A later analysis removed 550 to 650 highly shared, low-generation-probability nucleotide sequences to deal with suspected cross-contamination and a sequencing artifact. In a later analysis, a clonal expansion index for each public chain was calculated from normalized within-repertoire ranks of inferred template counts. A later analysis computed generation probabilities with a VDJ recombination model fitted to out-of-frame rearrangements, and checked the results against IGoR. A later analysis scored TCR-TCR, TCR-HLA and TCR-CMV co-occurrence with hypergeometric tests, applying a repertoire-size bias correction to TCR pairs. A later analysis estimated false discovery rates by permuting HLA or CMV assignments 20 times. In a later analysis, co-occurring TCRs were grouped using DBSCAN, with TCRdist sequence similarity added in when clustering inside HLA-allele-positive subsets. Repertoires with fewer than 30,000 or more than 120,000 public chains, plus five repertoires with anomalous nucleotide sharing, were excluded from co-occurrence clustering. TCRdb took over this immuneACCESS table, retaining in-frame rearrangements with V and J assigned. Such tables are incomplete; in checked studies, under half of the missing clones stem from an unresolved V gene, and the remainder is unexplained. V and J calls and clone size are given by that table; D and trimming were obtained from the DNA. Across this sample there are more than 200,000 clones, with more than 75% seen only once. Of the sample, 1% to 1.5% falls within the top ten clones.

This TCR was sampled from a human donor in good health. The sequenced material came from PBMCs. The chain is assembled from TRBV4-3 and TRBJ2-2; the D gene is possibly TRBD2, with 5 bases matching. The CDR3 in this case is CASSLTSAGELFF. The nucleotide sequence is TGCGCCAGCAGCCTAACTAGTGCCGGGGAGCTGTTTTTT.